This T cell receptor beta chain is drawn from a study of T-cell reconstitution after alpha-beta-depleted transplantation in children. Whole-study results and caveats: Roughly two months post-transplant, alpha-beta T cells reportedly originated from several hundred graft clones that had expanded.

For TCRbeta, the library was prepared with unique molecular identifiers. Each CDR3 protein gets one entry after TCRdb re-called the PCR reads with MiXCR. The sample lists about 420,000 distinct CDR3 sequences; around 16% were seen once. This CDR3 comprises 12 residues. Trimming removed 9 bases at V and 1 base at J, with 8 bases between. CDR1 and CDR2 (germline): KGHDR, SFDVKD. In this sample, this clonotype turned up a few times. Its antigen is as yet unknown. The genes are TRBV24-1 and TRBJ2-5; D ambiguous. This receptor was obtained from a boy under three years old who had a stem cell transplant for Wiskott-Aldrich syndrome, so the T cells may come from the graft donor. The sample consisted of PBMCs, mostly from graft donor cells, taken 360 days after TCRalphabeta/CD19-depleted stem cell transplant. CDR3 nucleotides: TGTGCCACCGCAGGCCCCCAAGAGACCCAGTACTTC. It yields the protein CATAGPQETQYF.